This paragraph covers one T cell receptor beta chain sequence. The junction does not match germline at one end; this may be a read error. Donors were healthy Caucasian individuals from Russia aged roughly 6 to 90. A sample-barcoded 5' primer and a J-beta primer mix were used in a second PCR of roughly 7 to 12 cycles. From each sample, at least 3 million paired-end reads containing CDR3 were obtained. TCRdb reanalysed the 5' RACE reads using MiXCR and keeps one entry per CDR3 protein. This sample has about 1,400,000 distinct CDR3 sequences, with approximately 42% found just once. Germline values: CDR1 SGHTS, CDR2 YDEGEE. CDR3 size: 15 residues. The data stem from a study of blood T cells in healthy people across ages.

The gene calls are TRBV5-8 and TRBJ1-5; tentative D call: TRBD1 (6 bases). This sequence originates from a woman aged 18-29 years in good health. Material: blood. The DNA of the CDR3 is TGTGCCAGCAGCACCCTAGGGGGTAGCGATCAGCCCCAGCATTTT. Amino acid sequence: CASSTLGGSDQPQHF.